The 5 T cell receptor beta chains presented below share a single source sample, sequenced in a study of graft-versus-host responses after intestinal transplantation. The assay was immunoSEQ multiplex PCR, and TCRdb's table has in-frame clones only and misses some. The sample consists of roughly 120,000 clones, 90% of them appearing once. The antigens for these receptors are not known. The sequences come from unstimulated CD4+ T cells sorted from spleen or lymph node cells, collected before intestinal transplant. These receptors originate from a human donor who received an intestinal transplant.

The CDR3 sequence: CASKKLGQPNSPLHF. The CDR3 DNA reads TGTGCCAGTAAGAAACTTGGACAGCCCAATTCACCCCTCCACTTT. The chain employs TRBV19 and TRBJ1-6; a weak D match, TRBD1 (6 bases). The V end was cut by 7 bases, the J end by 7 bases, with 17 bases between. The CDR3 contains 15 residues. Per germline, CDR1 LNHDA and CDR2 SQIVND (reference sequence).

This clone has only one observation. V gene TRBV5-6 combines with J gene TRBJ2-1; the D gene is possibly TRBD1 (6 bases). The V and J ends lost 3 bases and 0 bases respectively, with 13 bases between them. The germline V gene encodes CDR1 SGHDT and CDR2 YYEEEE. This CDR3 is 16 amino acids long. CDR3 coding DNA: TGTGCCAGCAGCTGGAAACAGGGTAGCTCCTACAATGAGCAGTTCTTC. Encoded protein: CASSWKQGSSYNEQFF. The whole variable domain, filled in from reference TRBV5-6 and TRBJ2-1, reads DAGVTQSPTHLIKTRGQQVTLRCSPKSGHDTVSWYQQALGQGPQFIFQYYEEEERQRGNFPDRFSGHQFPNYSSELNVNALLLGDSALYLCASSWKQGSSYNEQFFGPGTRLTVL.

This clone was observed a single time. The chain recombines TRBV11-2 with TRBJ1-2; a weak D match, TRBD1 (6 bases). The CDR3 has 14 residues. The V end was cut by 5 bases, the J end by 4 bases, with 14 bases between. Germline CDR1 SGHAT, CDR2 FQNNGV. CDR3 DNA sequence: TGTGCCAGCAGCCCCCGGACAGCCTCCTATGGCTACACCTTC. It codes for CASSPRTASYGYTF.

The chain links TRBV9 to TRBJ2-2; no reliable D call. Per the germline V gene, CDR1 is SGDLS and CDR2 is YYNGEE. The CDR3 sequence is 14 residues long. The ends were cut back, 7 bases at V and 0 bases at J, with 10 bases in the middle. The CDR3 bases are TGTGCCAGCCGAGAGGAGCCGAACACCGGGGAGCTGTTTTTT. As protein: CASREEPNTGELFF.

V usage is TRBV5-1 and J usage is TRBJ2-7; 9 nucleotides agree with TRBD2. Germline V CDR1 and CDR2: SGHRS, YFSETQ. V lost 5 bases, J lost 7 bases, and 13 bases stayed unmatched. This CDR3 comprises 15 residues. The CDR3 spells CASRPGLAPLEEQYF. DNA of the CDR3: TGCGCCAGCAGACCGGGACTAGCCCCTCTGGAGGAGCAGTACTTC. The full variable domain, in which reference TRBV5-1 and TRBJ2-7 provide the parts outside the CDR3, is KAGVTQTPRYLIKTRGQQVTLSCSPISGHRSVSWYQQTPGQGLQFLFEYFSETQRNKGNFPGRFSGRQFSNSRSEMNVSTLELGDSALYLCASRPGLAPLEEQYFGPGTRLTVT.